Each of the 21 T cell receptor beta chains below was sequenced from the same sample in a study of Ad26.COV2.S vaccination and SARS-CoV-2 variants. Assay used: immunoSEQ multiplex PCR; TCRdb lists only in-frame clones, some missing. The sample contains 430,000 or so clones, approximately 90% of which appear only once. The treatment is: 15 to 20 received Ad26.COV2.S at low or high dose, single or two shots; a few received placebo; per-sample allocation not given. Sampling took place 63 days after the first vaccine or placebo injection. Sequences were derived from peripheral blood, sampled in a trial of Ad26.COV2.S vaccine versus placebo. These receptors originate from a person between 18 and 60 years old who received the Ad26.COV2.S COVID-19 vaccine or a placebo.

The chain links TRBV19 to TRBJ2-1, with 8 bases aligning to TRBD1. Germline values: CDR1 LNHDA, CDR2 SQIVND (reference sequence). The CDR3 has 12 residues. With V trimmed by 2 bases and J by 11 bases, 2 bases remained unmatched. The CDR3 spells CASSIRDRKQFF. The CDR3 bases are TGTGCCAGTAGTATAAGGGACAGGAAGCAGTTCTTC.

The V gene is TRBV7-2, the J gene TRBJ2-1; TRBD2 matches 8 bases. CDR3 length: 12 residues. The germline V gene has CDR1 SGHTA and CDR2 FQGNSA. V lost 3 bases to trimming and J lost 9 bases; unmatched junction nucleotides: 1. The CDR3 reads CASSFSGTEQFF. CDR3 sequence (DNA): TGTGCCAGCAGCTTTAGCGGGACTGAGCAGTTCTTC.

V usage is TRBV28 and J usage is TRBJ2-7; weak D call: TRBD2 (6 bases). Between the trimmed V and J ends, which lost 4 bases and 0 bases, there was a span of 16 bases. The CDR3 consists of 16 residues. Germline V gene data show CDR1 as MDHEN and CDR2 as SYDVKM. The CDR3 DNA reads TGTGCCAGCAGTTCCTCCGGACTACAGAGCTCCTACGAGCAGTACTTC. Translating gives CASSSSGLQSSYEQYF. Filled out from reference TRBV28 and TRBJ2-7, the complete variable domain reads DVKVTQSSRYLVKRTGEKVFLECVQDMDHENMFWYRQDPGLGLRLIYFSYDVKMKEKGDIPEGYSVSREKKERFSLILESASTNQTSMYLCASSSSGLQSSYEQYFGPGTRLTVT.

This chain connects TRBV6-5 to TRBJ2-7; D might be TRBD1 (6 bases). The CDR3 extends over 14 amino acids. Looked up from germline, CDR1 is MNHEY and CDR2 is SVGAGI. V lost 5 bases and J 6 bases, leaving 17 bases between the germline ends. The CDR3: CASSRAQDSGEQYF. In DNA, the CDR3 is TGTGCCAGCAGTCGGGCGCAGGACAGCGGCGAGCAGTACTTC.

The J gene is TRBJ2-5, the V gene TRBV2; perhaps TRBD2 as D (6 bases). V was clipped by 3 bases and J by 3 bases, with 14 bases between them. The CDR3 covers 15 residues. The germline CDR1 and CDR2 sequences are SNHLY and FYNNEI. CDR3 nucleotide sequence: TGTGCCAGCAGTGACCAGCGGGTAAATGAAGAGACCCAGTACTTC. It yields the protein CASSDQRVNEETQYF.

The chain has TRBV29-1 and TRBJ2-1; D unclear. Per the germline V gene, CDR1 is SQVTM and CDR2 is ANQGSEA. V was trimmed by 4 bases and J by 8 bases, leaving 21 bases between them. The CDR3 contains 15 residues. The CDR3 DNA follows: TGCAGCGTTGTCTTGCTAGAAGAAATCCCCCATGAGCAGTTCTTC. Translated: CSVVLLEEIPHEQFF.

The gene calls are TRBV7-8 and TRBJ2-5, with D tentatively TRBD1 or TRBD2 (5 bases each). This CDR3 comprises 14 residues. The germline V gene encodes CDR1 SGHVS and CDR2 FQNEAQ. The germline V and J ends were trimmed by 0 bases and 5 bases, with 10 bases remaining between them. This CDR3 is CASSLAEGYETQYF. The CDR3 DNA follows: TGTGCCAGCAGCTTAGCAGAGGGGTACGAGACCCAGTACTTC.

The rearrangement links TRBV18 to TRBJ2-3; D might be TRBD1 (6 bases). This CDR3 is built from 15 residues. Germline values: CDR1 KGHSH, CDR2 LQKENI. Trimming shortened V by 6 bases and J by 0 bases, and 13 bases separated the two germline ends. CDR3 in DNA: TGTGCCAGCTCCCGACAGGACCCTAGCACAGATACGCAGTATTTT. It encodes CASSRQDPSTDTQYF.

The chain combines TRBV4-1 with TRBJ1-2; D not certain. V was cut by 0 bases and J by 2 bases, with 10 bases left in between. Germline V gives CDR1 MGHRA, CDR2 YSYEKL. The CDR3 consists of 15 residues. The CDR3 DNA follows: TGCGCCAGCAGCCAAGAAGGGCGTTCCAACTATGGCTACACCTTC. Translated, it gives CASSQEGRSNYGYTF.

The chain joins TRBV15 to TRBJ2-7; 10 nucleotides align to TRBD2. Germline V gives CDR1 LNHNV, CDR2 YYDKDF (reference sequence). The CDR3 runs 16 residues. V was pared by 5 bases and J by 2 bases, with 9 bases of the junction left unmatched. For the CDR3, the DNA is TGTGCCACCAGCGGTTCCGGGACTAGCGAGACCTACGAGCAGTACTTC. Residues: CATSGSGTSETYEQYF. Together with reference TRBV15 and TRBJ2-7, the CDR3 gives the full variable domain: DAMVIQNPRYQVTQFGKPVTLSCSQTLNHNVMYWYQQKSSQAPKLLFHYYDKDFNNEADTPDNFQSRRPNTSFCFLDIRSPGLGDTAMYLCATSGSGTSETYEQYFGPGTRLTVT.

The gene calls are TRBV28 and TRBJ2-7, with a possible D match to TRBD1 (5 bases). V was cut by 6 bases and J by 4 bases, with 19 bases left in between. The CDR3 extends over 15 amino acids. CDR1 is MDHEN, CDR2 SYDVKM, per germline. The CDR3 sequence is CASRKVSDRGYEQYF. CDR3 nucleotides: TGTGCCAGCAGGAAAGTATCCGACAGAGGATACGAGCAGTACTTC. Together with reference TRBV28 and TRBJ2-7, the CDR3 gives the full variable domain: DVKVTQSSRYLVKRTGEKVFLECVQDMDHENMFWYRQDPGLGLRLIYFSYDVKMKEKGDIPEGYSVSREKKERFSLILESASTNQTSMYLCASRKVSDRGYEQYFGPGTRLTVT.

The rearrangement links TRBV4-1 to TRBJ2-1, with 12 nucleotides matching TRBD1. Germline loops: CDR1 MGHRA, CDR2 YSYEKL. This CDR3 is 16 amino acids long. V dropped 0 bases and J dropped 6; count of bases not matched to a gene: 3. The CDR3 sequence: CASSQDWGQGANEQFF. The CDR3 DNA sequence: TGCGCCAGCAGCCAAGATTGGGGACAGGGGGCCAATGAGCAGTTCTTC.

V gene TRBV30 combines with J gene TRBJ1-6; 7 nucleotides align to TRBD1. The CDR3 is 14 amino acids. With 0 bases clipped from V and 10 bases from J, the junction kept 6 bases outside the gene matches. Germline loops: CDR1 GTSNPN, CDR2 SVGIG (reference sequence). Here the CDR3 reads CAWSVRGTDSPLHF. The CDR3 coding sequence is TGTGCCTGGAGTGTAAGGGGGACAGACTCACCCCTCCACTTT. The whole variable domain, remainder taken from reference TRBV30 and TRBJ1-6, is SQTIHQWPATLVQPVGSPLSLECTVEGTSNPNLYWYRQAAGRGLQLLFYSVGIGQISSEVPQNLSASRPQDRQFILSSKKLLLSDSGFYLCAWSVRGTDSPLHFGNGTRLTVT.

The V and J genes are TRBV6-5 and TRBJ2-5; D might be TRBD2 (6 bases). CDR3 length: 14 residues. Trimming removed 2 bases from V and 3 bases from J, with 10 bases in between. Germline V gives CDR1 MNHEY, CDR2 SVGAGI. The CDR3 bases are TGTGCCAGCAGTTACGAAGGGACTGAAGAGACCCAGTACTTC. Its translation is CASSYEGTEETQYF.

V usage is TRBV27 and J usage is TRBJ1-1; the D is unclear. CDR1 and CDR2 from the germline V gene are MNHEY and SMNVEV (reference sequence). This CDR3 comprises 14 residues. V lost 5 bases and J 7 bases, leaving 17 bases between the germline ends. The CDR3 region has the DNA TGTGCCAGCAGTCCATACGCAAGAGGGTTTGAAGCTTTCTTT. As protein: CASSPYARGFEAFF.

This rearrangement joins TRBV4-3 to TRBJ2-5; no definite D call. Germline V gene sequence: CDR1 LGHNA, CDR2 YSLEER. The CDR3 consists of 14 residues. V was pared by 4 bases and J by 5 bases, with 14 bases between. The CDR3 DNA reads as TGCGCCAGCAGCCCTACCGGGTTTGAGGAGACCCAGTACTTC. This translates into CASSPTGFEETQYF.

CDR3 nucleotides: TGTGCCAGCAGCTTACGACTAGCGGGTGATTACAATGAGCAGTTCTTC. As protein: CASSLRLAGDYNEQFF. The V and J genes are TRBV5-5 and TRBJ2-1; 10 bases agree with TRBD2. Germline V lookup: CDR1 SGHKS, CDR2 YYEKEE (reference sequence). V trimming: 2 bases; J trimming: 4 bases; junction bases outside the gene matches: 6. The CDR3 consists of 16 residues.

The CDR3 spells CASSQDLGATGSEAFF. For the CDR3, the DNA is TGCGCCAGCAGCCAAGATCTCGGCGCAACAGGGTCTGAAGCTTTCTTT. V gene TRBV4-3 combines with J gene TRBJ1-1; D possibly corresponds to TRBD1 (6 bases). This CDR3 comprises 16 residues. Per the germline V gene, CDR1 is LGHNA and CDR2 is YSLEER. V dropped 0 bases and J dropped 6 bases, with 17 bases sitting between them.

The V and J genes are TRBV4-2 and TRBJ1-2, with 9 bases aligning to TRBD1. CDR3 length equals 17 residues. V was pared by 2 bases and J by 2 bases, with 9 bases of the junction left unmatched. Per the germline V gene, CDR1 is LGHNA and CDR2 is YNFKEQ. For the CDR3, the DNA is TGTGCCAGCAGCCAAATCGGGACAGGGAGCGGAAACTATGGCTACACCTTC. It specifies CASSQIGTGSGNYGYTF.

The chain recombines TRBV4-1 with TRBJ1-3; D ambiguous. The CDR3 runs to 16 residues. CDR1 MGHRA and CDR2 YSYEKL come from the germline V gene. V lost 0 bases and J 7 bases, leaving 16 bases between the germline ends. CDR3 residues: CASSQELGKGSNTIYF. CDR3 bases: TGCGCCAGCAGCCAAGAACTGGGTAAGGGCTCGAACACCATATATTTT.

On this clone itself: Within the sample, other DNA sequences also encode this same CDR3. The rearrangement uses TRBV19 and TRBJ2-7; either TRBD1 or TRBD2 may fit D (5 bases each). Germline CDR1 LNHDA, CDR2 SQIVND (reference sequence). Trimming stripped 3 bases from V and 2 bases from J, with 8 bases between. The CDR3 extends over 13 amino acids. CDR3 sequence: CASSIQGAYEQYF. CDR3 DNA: TGTGCCAGTAGTATTCAGGGAGCCTACGAGCAGTACTTC.